This entry describes one T cell receptor (beta chain). This clonotype was counted between two and nine times. It lacks a known antigen. Per-base quality was not reported, and no clone a single base away is much larger than it. Receptors were amplified or captured by multiplex PCR. Sequenced using an Illumina HiSeq 4000. iRepertoire HTBI primers and Arm-PCR amplification of CDR3 regions were used to construct TCR beta libraries. PCR products were gel purified before sequencing. The study's processing was this. Gene usage analysis of CDR3 amino acid clonotypes relied on the roughly 60 TRBV and over 13 TRBJ segments identified across samples. Filtered high-quality paired reads were merged into contigs using COPE and FqMerger. BLAST was used to align contigs to the IMGT TRBV, TRBD and TRBJ reference genes, and CDR3 was defined following IMGT. Highly expanded clones were defined as clonotypes with a frequency above 0.1%. Repertoire diversity was measured by Shannon entropy, and V-J evenness by the Gini coefficient. Clonotypes shared by more than one individual were considered public. TCRdb reran the public reads through fastp at Q25 and MiXCR, keeping productive beta chains. Under each unique CDR3 protein, matching rows form one entry showing the most common genes and DNA. The V and J calls reflect TCRdb's pipeline rather than the authors' work. This sample comprises hundreds of thousands of distinct CDR3 sequences, 16% of them detected only once. More than 15% of the sample comes from the top ten.

The intended sense of this specimen's time point label: newly diagnosed GD, antithyroid drugs for less than 3 months. For both TCR sequencing and RNA sequencing, RNA was extracted from PBMCs in TRIzol. The diagnosis of Graves' disease followed American Thyroid Association guidelines. Patients were recruited from an endocrinology department in Xi'an, China. From each patient, about 9.7 milliliters of peripheral blood was collected into an EDTA anticoagulant tube. Ficoll Paque Plus density gradient separation was used to isolate PBMCs, and no further T cell sorting was done. An Agilent 2100 Bioanalyzer and agarose gel were used to assess RNA quality, and a NanoDrop 2000 was used to measure RNA concentration. This entry belongs to a study of regulatory T cells in long-lasting Graves disease (dated by TCRdb to the early 2020s). For context, the study as a whole: Antithyroid drugs had been taken for less than 3 months by newly diagnosed Graves' disease patients. Patients with persistent Graves' disease were compared with patients with newly diagnosed Graves' disease using TCR sequencing and RNA sequencing of peripheral blood. The study was conducted in China and was registered as a clinical trial. TCR sequencing covered some 13 persistent and roughly 20 newly diagnosed Graves' disease patients, approximately 33 samples in total. Here is what the overall study found, with its caveats: Persistent patients shared more public clonotypes among themselves (around 2,500) than newly diagnosed patients did (about 970). The small sample size was acknowledged by the authors as a limitation that may reduce accuracy. Preferential use of TRBV28, TRBJ1-2 and TRBJ2-5 was observed in persistent disease, whereas TRBV20-1 and TRBJ2-1 were favored in newly diagnosed disease. The study examined only peripheral blood because the primary lesion, thyroid tissue, could not be accessed. Lower TCR Shannon entropy and fewer highly expanded clones were observed in persistent Graves' disease patients than in newly diagnosed patients, which suggested clonal expansion. Sequencing and analysis were limited to the TCR beta chain.

Trimmed from V: 5 bases; trimmed from J: 3 bases; junction bases lacking a gene match: 7. The CDR3 spans 13 residues, from the cysteine through the phenylalanine. Of the read, only the CDR3 DNA is kept; its 39 bases are in frame from base 1. CDR1 and CDR2, looked up from the germline V gene (reference sequence), are DFQATT and SNEGSKA. This sample was shared with a second study, whose subject was T cells in Graves' hyperthyroidism and ophthalmopathy. As the second publication notes: Graves' hyperthyroidism was defined as stable when no progression to ophthalmopathy occurred over 18 months of follow-up. Hyperthyroidism patients were newly diagnosed, with disease duration under 2 months, and aged 18 to 65 years. Patients with uncontrolled infections, other autoimmune diseases, pregnancy or lactation were excluded. Diagnoses were based on clinical symptoms, serum thyroxine and TRAb, thyroid ultrasound and orbital computed tomography. For the first round of RT-PCR on the TCR CDR3, the HTBI primer set was used together with the Qiagen OneStep RT-PCR kit. Most expanded thyroid clonotypes (frequency above 0.001) were also found in blood, which suggests that blood repertoires may mirror thyroid immune responses. A 13 V-J signature model separated ophthalmopathy from stable hyperthyroidism, with 87.88% sensitivity and roughly 81% specificity in cross-validation and 80%/75% in testing. In validation, the model predicted progression to ophthalmopathy with approximately 69% sensitivity and less than 80% specificity, a median of 6.5 months before onset. To identify TCR V-J signatures that set the groups apart, the researchers used a discovery cohort of 100 patients, made up of 43 with Graves' ophthalmopathy and some 58 with stable Graves' hyperthyroidism. Prospective prediction of ophthalmopathy was tested in an independent validation cohort of fewer than 20 hyperthyroidism patients and 15 to 17 patients who later progressed to ophthalmopathy. The 100 discovery patients were randomly split 7:3 into training and test sets. The study also compared thyroid tissue and blood T-cell repertoires from a handful of Graves' hyperthyroidism patients. Once sampling was done, hyperthyroidism patients were given methimazole at a starting dose of 30 mg daily, whereas ophthalmopathy patients were given high-dose intravenous methylprednisolone. Libraries were constructed in a second round of multiplex PCR, after which size selection and purification were performed. Sequencing of the libraries was done on an Illumina HiSeq2000 using paired-end 100 bp reads. SOAPnuke was used to process the raw data, removing reads that contained adapters or uncalled bases, had a mean Phred below 15, or lacked an exact match to the constant primer or identifier. High-quality paired reads were merged with COPE v1.2.5, and unique nucleotide sequences were defined as clonotypes. MiTCR v1.1 was used to align the clonotypes against IMGT TRBV, TRBD and TRBJ reference segments. The analysis was restricted to V-J combinations with a frequency above 0.0001, which together covered 99.2% of the repertoires. The TCS score was defined as F50 (clonal expansion) divided by E x V (chaos), with BLOSUM62-based TCRdist calculated between CDR3 peptides within each V-J. Welch's t-statistics and random forest reduced roughly 540 V-J features to 10 to 15, which were used in a naive Bayes classifier (R e1071). Sample size was not statistically predetermined, and blinding of investigators to group allocation was not performed. TCR Vbeta CDR3 sequencing of 120 to 150 peripheral blood samples (around 45 ophthalmopathy, 75 to 85 hyperthyroidism and approximately 17 progressor patients) is reported in the paper.

This sequence uses TRBV20-1 and TRBJ2-7; 7 bases in the middle match TRBD1. The TCR sequence derives from a woman aged 25 to 39 with Graves disease. Donor details come from another sample of the same person, matched by shared clones. Sequencing was performed on peripheral blood mononuclear cells (PBMCs), taken at new diagnosis, from a patient treated with antithyroid drugs. The DNA sequence is given as TGCAGTGCTCTTGGGACAGAGATCTACGAGCAGTACTTC. Its product reads: CSALGTEIYEQYF.